The rows below give T cell receptor beta chains drawn from one sample of a study of TIL therapy for anti-PD-1-resistant metastatic lung cancer. TCRdb keeps only in-frame clones here, not all; method: immunoSEQ multiplex PCR. Among 25,000 to 30,000 clones listed, approximately 72% were seen once. The source material was tumor tissue, sampled at baseline. The origin of the receptors is a person aged 25-80 years with non-small cell lung cancer. The conserved cysteine and the conserved F or W are not part of the CDR3 here. Fields, in order: V gene, D gene, CDR3 protein. The D gene is left open where the match is weak.

>TRBV9|-
ASSVGEYSPLH
>TRBV5-1|-
ASSLDGDYGYT
>TRBV10-2|-
ASRDVNTEAF
>TRBV5-1|-
ASSPGPEEELF
>TRBV6-4|-
ASSDGSETDTQY
>TRBV5-1|TRBD2
ASSPEAAGGETQY
>TRBV5-1|TRBD1
ASSLQTGRAGNTIY
>TRBV5-6|-
ASSLVGLRHYGYT
>TRBV11-2|TRBD2
ASSSRWEGNEQF
>TRBV14|TRBD1
ASSRAGQGYYGYT
>TRBV11-3|-
ASSLETANWGNTIY
>TRBV29-1|-
SGRLGGDYEQY
>TRBV27|TRBD1
ASSPKQGTGYHEQF
>TRBV6-1|-
ASSGSTQGGPFYGYT